Below, 12 T cell receptor beta chains from the same sample are listed, as sequenced in a study of cytomegalovirus exposure and HLA in healthy donors. PCR involved 60 Vbeta and 13 Jbeta primers. TCRdb's table, derived via immunoSEQ multiplex PCR, lists solely in-frame clones and lacks some. The table lists 65,000 to 80,000 clones, 74% of them singletons. Material for sequencing was PBMCs. These receptors all come from a man between 35 and 55 years old in good health and CMV-seropositive.

This clone was detected only a few times. The rearrangement links TRBV7-6 to TRBJ2-5, with D tentatively TRBD2 (5 bases). V was cut by 5 bases and J by 0 bases, with 13 bases left in between. The CDR3 length is 15 residues. CDR1 is SGHVS and CDR2 is FNYEAQ in the germline V gene. The CDR3 DNA is TGTGCCAGCAGCGGGAGCGCATCGTACCAAGAGACCCAGTACTTC. Its translation: CASSGSASYQETQYF.

The rearrangement joins TRBV27 to TRBJ1-2, with 10 bases fitting TRBD1. Germline loops: CDR1 MNHEY, CDR2 SMNVEV (reference sequence). V lost 8 bases, J lost 0 bases, and 9 bases stayed unmatched. The length of the CDR3 is 16 residues. This chain's CDR3 is CASGWDRGKANYGYTF. CDR3 nucleotides: TGTGCCAGCGGCTGGGACAGGGGAAAAGCTAACTATGGCTACACCTTC.

The CDR3 is CASSLARGGQYEQYF. CDR3 nucleotide sequence: TGTGCCAGCAGCTTGGCTAGGGGCGGTCAATACGAGCAGTACTTC. The genes are TRBV5-4 and TRBJ2-7, with a possible D match to TRBD1 (5 bases). There are 15 residues in the CDR3. Germline CDR1 SGHNT, CDR2 YYREEE (reference sequence). V lost 0 bases to trimming and J lost 4 bases, with 14 bases between them.

The V call is TRBV5-1, the J call TRBJ2-3; no reliable D call. Per germline, CDR1 SGHRS and CDR2 YFSETQ. CDR3 length: 15 residues. The V and J ends lost 0 bases and 0 bases respectively, with 8 bases between them. The CDR3 coding sequence is TGCGCCAGCAGCTTGGCCACAGATAGCACAGATACGCAGTATTTT. It encodes CASSLATDSTDTQYF. The full variable domain, completed using reference TRBV5-1 and TRBJ2-3, is KAGVTQTPRYLIKTRGQQVTLSCSPISGHRSVSWYQQTPGQGLQFLFEYFSETQRNKGNFPGRFSGRQFSNSRSEMNVSTLELGDSALYLCASSLATDSTDTQYFGPGTRLTVL.

The chain carries TRBV5-1 and TRBJ1-2; D is uncertain. CDR3 length equals 14 residues. Germline loops: CDR1 SGHRS, CDR2 YFSETQ. V was trimmed by 4 bases and J by 3 bases, leaving 13 bases between them. In DNA form, the CDR3 reads TGCGCCAGCAGCCCCGGCGACTGGGACTATGGCTACACCTTC. Translation gives CASSPGDWDYGYTF.

The chain combines TRBV28 with TRBJ2-1, with D possibly being TRBD1 (6 bases). The CDR3 has 16 amino acids. V was pared by 6 bases and J by 6 bases, with 21 bases between. CDR1 MDHEN and CDR2 SYDVKM come from the germline V gene. The CDR3 nucleotides read TGTGCCAGCAGGAAAGCCCCGGGACACATCGGCAATGAGCAGTTCTTC. Translation gives CASRKAPGHIGNEQFF.

This clone was detected a few times. DNA of the CDR3: TGTGCCAGCAGTTTAGGGGGACAGGGGGCAGGTGGCTACACCTTC. Protein product: CASSLGGQGAGGYTF. The rearrangement joins TRBV28 to TRBJ1-2, with TRBD1 identical over 12 bases. The germline gives CDR1 MDHEN, CDR2 SYDVKM. V trimming: 2 bases; J trimming: 7 bases; junction bases outside the gene matches: 5. The CDR3 totals 15 residues.

This clone was counted a single time. This rearrangement joins TRBV6-1 to TRBJ1-6, with D uncertain. The CDR3 runs 17 residues. V lost 1 base, J lost 2 bases, and 12 bases lay in between. The germline V gene encodes CDR1 MNHNS and CDR2 SASEGT. CDR3 amino acids: CASSEVEGATYNSPLHF. The CDR3 DNA reads TGTGCCAGCAGTGAAGTTGAGGGAGCCACCTATAATTCACCCCTCCACTTT.

CDR3 protein: CASSQSRDRAYQPQHF. The DNA of the CDR3 is TGCGCCAGCAGCCAATCCCGGGACAGGGCCTATCAGCCCCAGCATTTT. The chain is built from TRBV4-1 and TRBJ1-5; 9 positions agree with TRBD1. Germline V gene lookup returns CDR1 MGHRA and CDR2 YSYEKL. The CDR3 consists of 16 residues. J was trimmed by 5 bases and V by 2 bases; bases with no gene match: 7.

The chain combines TRBV5-1 with TRBJ2-5; possibly TRBD1 for D (6 bases). Germline CDR1 reads SGHRS; CDR2 reads YFSETQ. The V and J ends lost 0 bases and 2 bases respectively, with 11 bases between them. The CDR3 totals 15 residues. The CDR3 spells CASSLAGTPQETQYF. CDR3 sequence (DNA): TGCGCCAGCAGCTTGGCCGGGACACCTCAAGAGACCCAGTACTTC.

V usage is TRBV10-2 and J usage is TRBJ2-7; D is possibly TRBD1 (6 bases). Germline values: CDR1 WSHSY, CDR2 SAAADI. The V and J ends lost 3 bases and 9 bases respectively, with 12 bases between them. The CDR3 loop spans 12 amino acids. CDR3 loop: CASSEQGRGQYF. CDR3 bases: TGCGCCAGCAGTGAACAGGGACGGGGGCAGTACTTC.

The chain links TRBV11-3 to TRBJ2-5; D gene ambiguous. The germline V gene has CDR1 SGHNT and CDR2 YENEEA. V lost 2 bases and J 1 base, leaving 5 bases between the germline ends. The CDR3 runs to 13 residues. CDR3 sequence: CASSLLGQETQYF. Here the CDR3 DNA reads TGTGCCAGCAGCTTACTCGGCCAAGAGACCCAGTACTTC.